This T cell receptor beta chain was captured by sequencing in a study of beta chain features in type 1 diabetes. Purity exceeded 98% in all sorted populations. Study-level findings and limits: The naive, central memory and Treg TCRB repertoires of patients appeared to be more similar to one another than those of healthy donors. TCRB CDR3s were moderately but significantly shorter in Type 1 diabetes patients in all four CD4+ subsets.

cDNA synthesis used the whole RNA isolate, giving expressed TCRB sequences. The repertoire was sequenced with immunoSEQ multiplex PCR; TCRdb's copy has only in-frame clones and lacks some. The sample lists 200,000 to 300,000 clones, 20% occurring once. There are a few counts of this clone. Antigen unknown. Specimen: naive CD4+ T cells from blood. The clonotype originates from a woman aged 40 to 50 with type 1 diabetes.

The CDR3 DNA reads TGTGCCAGCAGCTTACAGGGAGGGGATGAGCAGTTCTTC. As protein: CASSLQGGDEQFF. The chain links TRBV7-2 to TRBJ2-1; 7 nucleotides align to TRBD2. With 2 bases clipped from V and 8 bases from J, the junction kept 3 bases outside the gene matches. The CDR3 has 13 residues. Germline V gives CDR1 SGHTA, CDR2 FQGNSA.